The text below deals with one T cell receptor beta chain. This specimen includes other DNA sequences encoding the same CDR3. These data are taken from a study of blood T cell repertoires in COVID-19. Study-level information: The cDNA or gDNA used as material had been derived from T cells, B-cell-depleted T cells, or PBMCs.

CDR1 is MNHEY, CDR2 SVGAGI, per germline. The length of the CDR3 is 14 residues. Trimming cost V 2 bases and J 2 bases, with 7 bases left between them. Produced via immunoSEQ multiplex PCR; TCRdb's table is partial and in-frame only. The sample yields about 87,000 clones, about 88% seen once. This sequence was found in an elderly woman with active COVID-19. The rearrangement links TRBV6-5 to TRBJ1-5, with D maybe TRBD1 (5 bases). Sequencing input: peripheral blood. Here the CDR3 reads CASSYGGGNQPQHF. CDR3 in DNA: TGTGCCAGCAGTTACGGGGGGGGCAATCAGCCCCAGCATTTT.